Listed below are T cell receptor beta chains from one sample, sequenced in a study of human T cells and chemical hapten exposure. MiXCR was run by TCRdb on the RACE reads, yielding one entry per CDR3 protein. The sample yields approximately 90,000 distinct CDR3 sequences, 9.5% to 12% seen once. The specimen was whole blood, collected in connection with sensitization to the hapten diphenylcyclopropenone (DPC). These receptors were obtained from a man aged 35 to 55 with alopecia areata. Some clones in this sample may be carry-over from other donors' samples. CDR3s include the opening cysteine and the closing phenylalanine or tryptophan. A D gene is named only where the DNA matches it firmly. The listing skips clone size in some rows; elsewhere it reads once, few, many or a size class.

j_call	d_call	clone_size	v_call	cdr3_aa	cdr3_nt
TRBJ1-2	TRBD1	few	TRBV12-3/TRBV12-4	CASSQTIRDSNYGYTF	TGTGCCAGCAGTCAAACAATCCGGGACAGTAACTATGGCTACACCTTC
TRBJ1-5	TRBD1	NA	TRBV5-6	CASSEGQYSNQPQHF	TGTGCCAGCAGCGAGGGACAGTATAGCAATCAGCCCCAGCATTTT
TRBJ1-1	NA	few	TRBV7-9	CASSPRLNTEAFF	TGTGCCAGCAGCCCCCGGCTGAACACTGAAGCTTTCTTT
TRBJ2-1	TRBD1	few	TRBV3-1	CASSRDRGPYNEQFF	TGTGCCAGCAGCCGAGACAGGGGGCCCTACAATGAGCAGTTCTTC
TRBJ2-3	NA	few	TRBV29-1	CSVEELQTDTQYF	TGCAGCGTTGAGGAGCTCCAAACAGATACGCAGTATTTT
TRBJ1-2	TRBD1	many	TRBV30	CAWSRDRGRVYGYTF	TGTGCCTGGAGTAGGGACAGGGGGCGCGTATATGGCTACACCTTC
TRBJ2-7	TRBD1	NA	TRBV5-4	CASSLPQGEKDEQYF	TGTGCCAGCAGCTTGCCACAGGGGGAGAAGGACGAGCAGTACTTC
TRBJ2-5	NA	NA	TRBV7-2	CASSFRGLQETQYF	TGTGCCAGCAGCTTTCGAGGCCTCCAAGAGACCCAGTACTTC
TRBJ1-5	TRBD1	NA	TRBV18	CASSPGQVHNQPQHF	TGTGCCAGCTCACCTGGACAGGTCCACAATCAGCCCCAGCATTTT
TRBJ2-2	NA	NA	TRBV29-1	CSVGQGMTGELFF	TGCAGCGTTGGGCAGGGGATGACCGGGGAGCTGTTTTTT
TRBJ2-3	NA	few	TRBV20-1	CSARDRQVADTQYF	TGCAGTGCTAGAGATCGGCAGGTAGCAGATACGCAGTATTTT
TRBJ2-3	NA	NA	TRBV4-3	CASSQEGADFTDTQYF	TGCGCCAGCAGCCAAGAAGGGGCGGACTTCACAGATACGCAGTATTTT
TRBJ2-7	TRBD2	NA	TRBV28	CASSFGTSGTGVSEQYF	TGTGCCAGCAGTTTCGGGACTAGCGGGACCGGGGTATCCGAGCAGTACTTC
TRBJ1-2	NA	NA	TRBV19	CASNLGGGYTF	TGTGCCAGTAACTTGGGGGGGGGCTACACCTTC
TRBJ2-7	TRBD2	few	TRBV11-2	CASSPSGAAYEQYF	TGTGCCAGCAGCCCTAGCGGGGCGGCTTACGAGCAGTACTTC
TRBJ2-1	NA	NA	TRBV3-1	CASSQDGQSSYNEQFF	TGTGCCAGCAGCCAAGATGGACAGAGCTCCTACAATGAGCAGTTCTTC
TRBJ2-5	NA	NA	TRBV18	CASSTGVVYQETQYF	TGTGCCAGCTCAACCGGCGTGGTGTACCAAGAGACCCAGTACTTC
TRBJ2-5	NA	NA	TRBV29-1	CSVRPGETQYF	TGCAGCGTTAGGCCGGGAGAGACCCAGTACTTC
TRBJ1-1	NA	NA	TRBV6-1	CASSELGPTGATEAFF	TGTGCCAGCAGTGAACTAGGCCCCACCGGAGCCACTGAAGCTTTCTTT
TRBJ2-1	TRBD2	NA	TRBV3-1	CASSRTIGGRATEQFF	TGTGCCAGCAGCCGAACGATTGGCGGGAGGGCCACTGAGCAGTTCTTC
TRBJ1-4	TRBD1	many	TRBV11-1	CASSFSGTGKAQKLFF	TGTGCCAGCAGCTTCTCCGGGACAGGAAAGGCCCAAAAACTGTTTTTT
TRBJ2-1	TRBD2	many	TRBV6-5	CASMGGNSYNEQFF	TGTGCCAGCATGGGGGGGAACTCCTACAATGAGCAGTTCTTC
TRBJ2-3	NA	few	TRBV28	CASSRRATVTSTDTQYF	TGTGCCAGCAGCCGGAGGGCCACGGTAACTAGCACAGATACGCAGTATTTT
TRBJ2-3	TRBD1	NA	TRBV15	CATRVGDRAADTQYF	TGTGCCACTCGGGTCGGGGACAGGGCGGCAGATACGCAGTATTTT
TRBJ2-7	TRBD2	NA	TRBV10-3	CAISERTSGIYEQYF	TGTGCCATCAGTGAGAGGACTAGCGGGATCTACGAGCAGTACTTC
TRBJ1-2	NA	few	TRBV19	CASTHRDWYGYTF	TGTGCCAGTACCCACAGGGATTGGTATGGCTACACCTTC
TRBJ2-3	TRBD2	few	TRBV28	CASSRTSGGTTDTQYF	TGTGCCAGCAGCAGAACTAGCGGGGGTACAACAGATACGCAGTATTTT
TRBJ2-3	TRBD2	many	TRBV18	CASSPPGLAADTQYF	TGTGCCAGCTCACCACCGGGACTAGCAGCAGATACGCAGTATTTT
TRBJ2-5	TRBD2	few	TRBV5-6	CASSSRTSGTYPRGETQYF	TGTGCCAGCAGCTCCCGGACTAGCGGGACCTATCCCCGAGGGGAGACCCAGTACTTC
TRBJ1-5	NA	many	TRBV30	CAWSVQSGNQPQHF	TGTGCCTGGAGTGTACAGTCGGGCAATCAGCCCCAGCATTTT
TRBJ2-5	NA	NA	TRBV20-1	CSAKIPGGGETQYF	TGCAGTGCCAAAATCCCCGGGGGTGGGGAGACCCAGTACTTC
TRBJ1-2	NA	NA	TRBV28	CASSQTGSNGYTF	TGTGCCAGCAGTCAAACAGGGTCGAATGGCTACACCTTC
TRBJ1-6	NA	few	TRBV27	CASSLGQGYSPLHF	TGTGCCAGCAGTTTAGGGCAGGGGTACTCACCCCTCCACTTT
TRBJ1-5	NA	NA	TRBV12-3/TRBV12-4	CASSPGGGQPQHF	TGTGCCAGCAGTCCCGGGGGCGGGCAGCCCCAGCATTTT
TRBJ1-4	TRBD1	NA	TRBV29-1	CSARPGQGNEKLFF	TGCAGCGCCCGCCCGGGACAGGGAAATGAAAAACTGTTTTTT
TRBJ2-7	TRBD2	many	TRBV9	CASSPRLAGGYEQYF	TGTGCCAGCAGCCCCCGACTAGCGGGAGGATACGAGCAGTACTTC
TRBJ2-4	TRBD2	few	TRBV19	CASTFTGGGNIQYF	TGTGCCAGTACATTCACTGGGGGGGGAAACATTCAGTACTTC
TRBJ2-5	TRBD2	few	TRBV7-8	CASSPVRLAGDQETQYF	TGTGCCAGCAGCCCCGTTCGGCTAGCGGGAGACCAAGAGACCCAGTACTTC
TRBJ2-5	TRBD2	NA	TRBV20-1	CSATTGREGSETQYF	TGCAGTGCTACCACTGGACGGGAGGGCTCGGAGACCCAGTACTTC
TRBJ2-1	NA	few	TRBV14	CASSQVPMWRSANEQFF	TGTGCCAGCAGCCAAGTTCCAATGTGGCGTTCAGCCAATGAGCAGTTCTTC
TRBJ1-1	NA	NA	TRBV6-5	CASSYSAGPIQNTEAFF	TGTGCCAGCAGTTACTCGGCAGGACCAATCCAGAACACTGAAGCTTTCTTT
TRBJ2-5	NA	few	TRBV20-1	CSARPGAQETQYF	TGCAGTGCTAGGCCCGGGGCGCAAGAGACCCAGTACTTC
TRBJ2-2	NA	many	TRBV5-1	CASSLLGQNTGELFF	TGCGCCAGCAGCTTGTTGGGACAGAACACCGGGGAGCTGTTTTTT
TRBJ1-1	NA	NA	TRBV7-3	CASSQVGEVGEAFF	TGTGCCAGCAGCCAGGTAGGGGAAGTCGGTGAAGCTTTCTTT
TRBJ1-1	TRBD1	NA	TRBV5-6	CASTPKDRGETEAFF	TGTGCCAGCACCCCTAAGGACAGGGGAGAAACTGAAGCTTTCTTT
TRBJ2-5	NA	NA	TRBV5-1	CASRSGGSTGGGQYF	TGCGCCAGCAGATCCGGAGGGTCGACCGGGGGTGGCCAGTACTTC
TRBJ2-7	NA	NA	TRBV29-1	CSVKGSPHLSDEQYF	TGCAGCGTTAAAGGTAGCCCTCATTTGTCTGACGAGCAGTACTTC
TRBJ1-1	TRBD1	few	TRBV14	CASSHVLNRGRNTEAFF	TGTGCCAGCAGCCACGTTCTAAACAGGGGTCGGAACACTGAAGCTTTCTTT
TRBJ1-2	NA	NA	TRBV7-9	CASNFLGHGYTF	TGTGCCAGCAACTTCCTGGGACATGGCTACACCTTC
TRBJ2-3	TRBD1	many	TRBV10-3	CAISQGQGVRADTQYF	TGTGCCATCAGTCAGGGACAGGGAGTACGGGCAGATACGCAGTATTTT
TRBJ1-1	NA	NA	TRBV6-2/TRBV6-3	CASSYSWNTEAFF	TGTGCCAGCAGTTATAGTTGGAACACTGAAGCTTTCTTT
TRBJ1-6	TRBD1	many	TRBV6-2/TRBV6-3	CASRGRDRDNSPLHF	TGTGCCAGCAGGGGCCGGGACAGAGATAATTCACCCCTCCACTTT
TRBJ1-3	NA	many	TRBV7-8	CASSLVGDGGNTIYF	TGTGCCAGCAGCTTAGTAGGGGACGGTGGAAACACCATATATTTT
TRBJ1-1	TRBD1	many	TRBV5-1	CASRSRQGSEAFF	TGCGCCAGCAGAAGTAGACAGGGGTCCGAAGCTTTCTTT
TRBJ1-5	NA	few	TRBV19	CASSIDGGGVLGNQPQHF	TGTGCCAGTAGTATAGATGGGGGGGGCGTCTTGGGCAATCAGCCCCAGCATTTT
TRBJ2-3	TRBD2	many	TRBV9	CASSVMAGADTQYF	TGTGCCAGCAGCGTTATGGCGGGAGCAGATACGCAGTATTTT
TRBJ2-1	NA	few	TRBV15	CATSRGGNEQFF	TGTGCCACCAGCAGAGGTGGCAATGAGCAGTTCTTC
TRBJ2-1	TRBD2	NA	TRBV12-3/TRBV12-4	CASSPQAGGPNEQFF	TGTGCCAGCAGCCCTCAGGCGGGAGGGCCCAATGAGCAGTTCTTC